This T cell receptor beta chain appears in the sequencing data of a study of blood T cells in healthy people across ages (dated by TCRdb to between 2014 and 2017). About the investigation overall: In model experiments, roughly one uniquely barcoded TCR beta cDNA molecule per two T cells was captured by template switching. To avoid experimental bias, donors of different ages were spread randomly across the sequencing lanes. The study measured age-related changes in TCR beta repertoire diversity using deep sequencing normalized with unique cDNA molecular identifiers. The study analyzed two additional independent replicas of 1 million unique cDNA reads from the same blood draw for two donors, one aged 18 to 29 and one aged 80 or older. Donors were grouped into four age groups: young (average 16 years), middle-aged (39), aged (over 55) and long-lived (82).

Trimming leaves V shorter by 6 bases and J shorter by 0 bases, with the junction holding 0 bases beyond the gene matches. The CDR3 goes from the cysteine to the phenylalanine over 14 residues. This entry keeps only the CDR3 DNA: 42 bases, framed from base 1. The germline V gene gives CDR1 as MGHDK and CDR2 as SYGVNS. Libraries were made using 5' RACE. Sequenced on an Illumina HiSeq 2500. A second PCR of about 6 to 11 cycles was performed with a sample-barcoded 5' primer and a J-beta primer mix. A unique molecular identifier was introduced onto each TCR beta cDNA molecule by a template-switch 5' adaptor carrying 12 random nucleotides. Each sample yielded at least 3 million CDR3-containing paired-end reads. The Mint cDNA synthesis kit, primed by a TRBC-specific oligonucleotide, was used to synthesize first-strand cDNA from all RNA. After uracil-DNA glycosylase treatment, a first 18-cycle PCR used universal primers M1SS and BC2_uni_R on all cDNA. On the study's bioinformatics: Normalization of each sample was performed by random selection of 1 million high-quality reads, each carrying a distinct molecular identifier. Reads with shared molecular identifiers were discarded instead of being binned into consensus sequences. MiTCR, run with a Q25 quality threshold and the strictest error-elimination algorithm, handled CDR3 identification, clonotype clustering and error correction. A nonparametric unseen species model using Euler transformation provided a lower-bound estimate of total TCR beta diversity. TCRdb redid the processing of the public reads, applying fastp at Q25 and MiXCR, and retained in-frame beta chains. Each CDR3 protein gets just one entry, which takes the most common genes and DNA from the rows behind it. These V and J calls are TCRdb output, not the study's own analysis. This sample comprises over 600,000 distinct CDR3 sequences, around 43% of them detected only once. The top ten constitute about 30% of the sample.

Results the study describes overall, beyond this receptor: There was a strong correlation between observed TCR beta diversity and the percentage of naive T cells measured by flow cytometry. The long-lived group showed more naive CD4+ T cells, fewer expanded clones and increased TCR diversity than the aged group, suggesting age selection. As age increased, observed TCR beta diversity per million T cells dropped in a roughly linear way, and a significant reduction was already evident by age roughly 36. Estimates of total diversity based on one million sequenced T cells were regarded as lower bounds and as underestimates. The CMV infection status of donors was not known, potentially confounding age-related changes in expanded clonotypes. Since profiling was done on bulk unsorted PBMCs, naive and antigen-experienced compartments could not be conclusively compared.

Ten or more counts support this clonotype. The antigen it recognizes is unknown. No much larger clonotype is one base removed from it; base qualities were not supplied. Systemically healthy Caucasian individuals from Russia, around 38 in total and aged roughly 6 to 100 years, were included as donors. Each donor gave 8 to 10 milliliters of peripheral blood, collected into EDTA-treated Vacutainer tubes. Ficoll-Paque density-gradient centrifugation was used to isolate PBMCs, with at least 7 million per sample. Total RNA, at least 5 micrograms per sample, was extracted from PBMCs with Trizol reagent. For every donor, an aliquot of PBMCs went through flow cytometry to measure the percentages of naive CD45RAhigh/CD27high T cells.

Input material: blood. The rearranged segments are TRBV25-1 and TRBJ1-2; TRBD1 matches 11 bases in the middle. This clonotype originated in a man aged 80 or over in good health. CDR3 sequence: CASRGQGANYGYTF. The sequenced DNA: TGTGCCAGCAGGGGACAGGGGGCTAACTATGGCTACACCTTC.